A selection of T cell receptor beta chains follows, all from one sample in a study of blood T cell repertoires in COVID-19. The data were produced by immunoSEQ multiplex PCR, yet TCRdb's version contains in-frame clones alone and is incomplete. Of about 98,000 clones detected, around 72% appear once; the ten largest clones hold about 24%. Input material: peripheral blood. The receptors come from a man aged 65-85 years with acute or convalescent COVID-19. CDR3s include the opening cysteine and the closing phenylalanine or tryptophan. A D gene is named only where the DNA matches it firmly. Clone size appears in some rows only: once, few, many, or a class for an expanded clone.

J gene	D gene	V gene	clone size	CDR3 DNA	CDR3 protein
TRBJ2-7	TRBD1	TRBV29-1	.	TGCAGCTCTGGGAACAGGGACAGGGGGTTCTACGAGCAGTACTTC	CSSGNRDRGFYEQYF
TRBJ1-2	.	TRBV27	once	TGTGCCAGCAGCACCGGGGGGGCTTTACACTCTGGCTACACCTTC	CASSTGGALHSGYTF
TRBJ1-5	.	TRBV28	.	TGTGCCAGCAGTTTAAATATCGGCAATCAGCCCCAGCATTTT	CASSLNIGNQPQHF
TRBJ1-1	TRBD1	TRBV14	.	TGTGCCAGCAGCCACCTTGGACAGGGGGCAAGGACTGAAGCTTTCTTT	CASSHLGQGARTEAFF
TRBJ1-1	.	TRBV7-2	.	TGTGCCAGCAGCTTAGGCTACAGGGATATGAACACTGAAGCTTTCTTT	CASSLGYRDMNTEAFF
TRBJ1-1	.	TRBV29-1	.	TGCAGCGTTGCCAGGGGGAACACTGAAGCTTTCTTT	CSVARGNTEAFF
TRBJ2-7	TRBD1	TRBV7-3	few	TGTGCCAGCAGCTTAGACAGGGAGAACGAGCAGTACTTC	CASSLDRENEQYF
TRBJ1-2	.	TRBV14	once	TGTGCCAGCAGCCAAGATTACAGCCGTTCTGGCTACACCTTC	CASSQDYSRSGYTF
TRBJ2-5	TRBD2	TRBV12-3/TRBV12-4	.	TGTGCCAGCAGCGGACTAGCGGAAGAGACCCAGTACTTC	CASSGLAEETQYF
TRBJ2-2	TRBD1	TRBV27	.	TGTGCCAGCAAACCGGGACAGGGGTCCGGGGAGCTGTTTTTT	CASKPGQGSGELFF
TRBJ2-3	.	TRBV7-3	.	TGTGCCAGCAGCTTAACATCGACAGACTTAGATACGCAGTATTTT	CASSLTSTDLDTQYF
TRBJ1-1	TRBD1	TRBV5-5	.	TGTGCCAGCAGCTTGTTTCAGGGGGCGAACACTGAAGCTTTCTTT	CASSLFQGANTEAFF
TRBJ2-5	.	TRBV29-1	many	TGCAGCGTTGGGGGAGGTTCCGTGTACCAAGAGACCCAGTACTTC	CSVGGGSVYQETQYF
TRBJ2-1	TRBD2	TRBV5-1	.	TGCGCCAGCACGAGGGCGGGGGAGGTGGACTACAATGAGCAGTTCTTC	CASTRAGEVDYNEQFF
TRBJ1-2	.	TRBV19	few	TGTGCCAGTAGTACCCCCAGGAGGTTAATCTTC	CASSTPRRLIF
TRBJ1-2	TRBD1	TRBV5-1	.	TGCGCCAGCAGCCCGGGACAGGCAGGCTACACCTTC	CASSPGQAGYTF